This T cell receptor beta chain was recovered during a study of shared T cell receptors in the human thymus. The germline V gene has CDR1 LGHNA and CDR2 YSLEER. V dropped 5 bases and J dropped 7; count of bases not matched to a gene: 6. The CDR3 has 14 amino acids. TCRdb keeps only in-frame clones here, not all; method: immunoSEQ multiplex PCR. The sample shows 500,000 to 550,000 clones, more than 75% of them seen only once. The data were also submitted as part of a second study, on human thymus T cells. That work states: Among the donors, all were healthy Finnish infants having corrective surgery for congenital heart defects. In corrective heart surgery, resections were taken, and these provided the thymus tissue. The authors found apparently biased V and J gene usage in thymic and blood repertoires. Thymic repertoires overlap heavily among unrelated individuals, related research has reported.

The TCR comes from a boy less than two years old with a congenital heart defect. V is TRBV4-3 and J is TRBJ2-1, with 9 bases matching TRBD2. Input material: thymocytes. The DNA of the CDR3 is TGCGCCAGCAGCAGTAGCGGGAGCGGTAATGAGCAGTTCTTC. Residues: CASSSSGSGNEQFF.